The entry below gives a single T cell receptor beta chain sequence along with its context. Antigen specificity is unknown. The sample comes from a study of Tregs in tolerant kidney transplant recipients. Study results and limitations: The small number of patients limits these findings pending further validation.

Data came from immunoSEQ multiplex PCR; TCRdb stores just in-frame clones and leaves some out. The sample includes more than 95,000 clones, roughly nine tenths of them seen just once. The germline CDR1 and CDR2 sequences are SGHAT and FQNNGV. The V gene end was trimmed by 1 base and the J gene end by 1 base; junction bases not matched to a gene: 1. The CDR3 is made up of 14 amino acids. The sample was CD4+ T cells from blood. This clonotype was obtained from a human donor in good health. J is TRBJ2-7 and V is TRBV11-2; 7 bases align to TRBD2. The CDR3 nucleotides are TGTGCCAGCAGCTTAGGGCGGGGGTCCTACGAGCAGTACTTC. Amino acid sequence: CASSLGRGSYEQYF.